This T cell receptor beta chain was documented in a study of blood T cell repertoires in COVID-19. Overall study: Researchers got acute and convalescent COVID-19 samples from the United States, Italy and Spain.

Unmatched junction bases numbered 9, after V lost 6 bases and J lost 2 bases. There are 16 residues in the CDR3. Germline CDR1 and CDR2: ENHRY and SYGVKD. This study enrolled people aged about 18 to 100 from about 24 US geographic areas. Assignments of participants to cohorts depended upon their own reported clinical history. Methods used by the authors: Reference gene primer amplification yielded estimated nucleated cell counts. Clones were read by immunoSEQ multiplex PCR, and TCRdb kept only the in-frame ones, dropping some. V and J calls and clone size follow that table, whereas D and trimming were derived from the DNA. The top ten hold just under 1% of the sample, which has hundreds of thousands of clones, roughly 86% seen once.

The sequenced sample was PBMCs or T cells enriched from blood (not recorded which). This chain connects TRBV10-3 to TRBJ1-1; 10 bases line up with TRBD1. The source is a woman aged 25 to 39 who had recovered from COVID-19. CDR3 sequence reads: CAISRTGGLSNTEAFF. Here the CDR3 DNA reads TGTGCCATCAGCCGGACAGGGGGGCTCAGCAACACTGAAGCTTTCTTT.